A single sample gave rise to the 11 T cell receptor beta chains below, sequenced in a study of Ad26.COV2.S vaccination and SARS-CoV-2 variants. Libraries were prepared by immunoSEQ multiplex PCR; TCRdb keeps only in-frame clonotypes and omits some of them. The sample records about 220,000 clones, 88% being singletons. Treatment given: around 19 received Ad26.COV2.S at low or high dose, single or two shots; roughly 5 received placebo; per-sample allocation not given. Samples analyzed were those drawn on day 63 after the first vaccine or placebo injection. Sample: peripheral blood, taken in a trial of Ad26.COV2.S vaccine versus placebo. The receptors shown here come from a person aged 18-65 years who received the Ad26.COV2.S COVID-19 vaccine or a placebo.

This chain joins TRBV7-2 and TRBJ2-7; D perhaps matches TRBD2 (5 bases). The V and J ends lost 7 bases and 0 bases respectively, with 22 bases between them. From germline, CDR1 is SGHTA and CDR2 FQGNSA. CDR3 size: 17 residues. DNA of the CDR3: TGTGCCAGCACCACCCCAGAAAGGAGGCCGAGCTCCTACGAGCAGTACTTC. Residues: CASTTPERRPSSYEQYF.

The gene calls are TRBV5-5 and TRBJ1-1; tentative D call: TRBD1 (6 bases). V was pared by 0 bases and J by 5 bases, with 14 bases between. The CDR3 loop spans 15 amino acids. CDR1 is SGHKS, CDR2 YYEKEE, per germline (reference sequence). CDR3 sequence: CASSLEQGRGTEAFF. CDR3 coding DNA: TGTGCCAGCAGCTTGGAGCAGGGGAGAGGAACTGAAGCTTTCTTT.

There are a few counts of this clone. The chain employs TRBV9 and TRBJ1-1; the match to TRBD1 covers 7 bases. The V gene's germline CDR1 is SGDLS and CDR2 YYNGEE. V shed 3 bases and J 6 bases; nucleotides not matched to a gene: 8. CDR3 length: 14 amino acids. The CDR3 DNA sequence: TGTGCCAGCAGCGAGATAACAGGGGTCTCTGAAGCTTTCTTT. As protein: CASSEITGVSEAFF.

The J gene is TRBJ1-1, the V gene TRBV15; 8 nucleotides agree with TRBD1. Germline V gene data show CDR1 as LNHNV and CDR2 as YYDKDF (reference sequence). This CDR3 comprises 14 residues. V lost 5 bases to trimming and J lost 1 base; unmatched junction nucleotides: 3. The CDR3 DNA reads TGTGCCACCAGCTGGGGACAGGCGAACACTGAAGCTTTCTTT. Encoded protein: CATSWGQANTEAFF.

This clone showed up just once. The same CDR3 also results from other DNA sequences found in this sample. The rearrangement uses TRBV19 and TRBJ2-7; D gene uncertain. The germline gives CDR1 LNHDA, CDR2 SQIVND (reference sequence). The CDR3 is made up of 13 amino acids. V was trimmed by 3 bases and J by 0 bases, leaving 6 bases between them. The CDR3: CASSIGGSYEQYF. The CDR3 DNA reads as TGTGCCAGTAGTATCGGCGGCTCCTACGAGCAGTACTTC.

The chain joins TRBV3-1 (or the pseudogene TRBV3-2) to TRBJ2-1, with D possibly being TRBD1 (6 bases). V lost 0 bases and J 4 bases, leaving 10 bases between the germline ends. This CDR3 is built from 15 residues. Germline V CDR1 and CDR2: LGHDT, YNNKEL (reference sequence). This CDR3 reads CASSQDGGQYNEQFF. In DNA form, the CDR3 reads TGTGCCAGCAGCCAAGATGGGGGACAATACAATGAGCAGTTCTTC.

The chain combines TRBV6-2 or TRBV6-3 with TRBJ1-5; D is perhaps TRBD1 (5 bases). The V gene's germline CDR1 is MNHEY and CDR2 SVGEGT. Trimming removed 5 bases at V and 4 bases at J, with 9 bases between. The CDR3 covers 13 residues. This CDR3 is CASSRQTNQPQHF. The CDR3 DNA reads as TGTGCCAGCAGTCGACAGACTAATCAGCCCCAGCATTTT.

The rearrangement links TRBV11-2 to TRBJ2-3, with D unclear. V was trimmed by 1 base and J by 2 bases, leaving 4 bases between them. The CDR3 length is 13 residues. Germline V gene data show CDR1 as SGHAT and CDR2 as FQNNGV. The CDR3 region is CASSLANTDTQYF. As DNA, the CDR3 is TGTGCCAGCAGCTTAGCCAACACAGATACGCAGTATTTT.

The chain is built from TRBV20-1 and TRBJ1-2; TRBD1 agrees at 8 bases. Germline V gene lookup returns CDR1 DFQATT and CDR2 SNEGSKA (reference sequence). V lost 3 bases, J lost 4 bases, and 4 bases stayed unmatched. The CDR3 consists of 13 residues. CDR3: CSASNRGGYGYTF. DNA of the CDR3: TGCAGTGCTAGTAACAGGGGGGGCTATGGCTACACCTTC.

This chain joins TRBV27 and TRBJ2-7, with 7 bases that match TRBD1. Germline assignment: CDR1 MNHEY and CDR2 SMNVEV (reference sequence). J gave up 5 bases and V 5 bases, and 9 bases lay outside the gene matches. The CDR3 loop spans 14 amino acids. The CDR3 sequence: CASSTTGQPHEQYF. CDR3 sequence (DNA): TGTGCCAGCAGTACGACGGGACAGCCACACGAGCAGTACTTC.

The V and J genes are TRBV9 and TRBJ1-5; TRBD1 agrees at 10 bases. Per the germline V gene, CDR1 is SGDLS and CDR2 is YYNGEE. Trimming at V came to 3 bases and at J to 3 bases, leaving 9 bases not matched to a gene. This CDR3 is 17 amino acids long. The CDR3, as DNA: TGTGCCAGCAGCGCTGAGGACAGGGGGGGACCCAATCAGCCCCAGCATTTT. This translates into CASSAEDRGGPNQPQHF.